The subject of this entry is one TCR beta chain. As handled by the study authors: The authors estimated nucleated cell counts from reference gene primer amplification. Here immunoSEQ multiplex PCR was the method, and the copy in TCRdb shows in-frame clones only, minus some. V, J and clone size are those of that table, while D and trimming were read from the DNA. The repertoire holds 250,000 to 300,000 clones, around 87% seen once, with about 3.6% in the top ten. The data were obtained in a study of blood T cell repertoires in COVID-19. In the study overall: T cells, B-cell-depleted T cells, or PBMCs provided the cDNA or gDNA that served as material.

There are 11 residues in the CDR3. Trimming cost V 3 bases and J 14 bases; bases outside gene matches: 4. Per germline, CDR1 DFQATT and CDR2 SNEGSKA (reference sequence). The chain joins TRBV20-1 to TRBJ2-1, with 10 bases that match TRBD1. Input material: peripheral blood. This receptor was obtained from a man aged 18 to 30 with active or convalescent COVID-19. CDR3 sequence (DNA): TGCAGTGCTAGCCCGGACAGGGGGGAGTTCTTC. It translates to CSASPDRGEFF.